The clone carrying this TCR beta chain was seen only a few times. These data originate in a study of shared clonotypes between healthy human individuals. Clones were read by immunoSEQ multiplex PCR, and TCRdb kept only the in-frame ones, dropping some. The sample shows about 660,000 clones, under 80% of them seen only once. The sequenced material came from memory CD4+ T cells sorted from blood. Subset reported: CD45RA-negative fraction. This clonotype originated in a woman aged 25 to 39 in good health.

CDR3 residues: CASRRTEQWTEAFF. The CDR3, as DNA: TGTGCCAGCAGAAGGACGGAACAATGGACTGAAGCTTTCTTT. This rearrangement joins TRBV6-5 to TRBJ1-1; D call uncertain. Germline CDR1 reads MNHEY; CDR2 reads SVGAGI. The CDR3 covers 14 residues. V was cut by 6 bases and J by 5 bases, with 16 bases left in between.